This entry lists 7 T cell receptor beta chains sequenced from one sample in a study of blood T cell repertoires in COVID-19. The table came from immunoSEQ multiplex PCR; TCRdb's copy has only in-frame clones and leaves some out. The sample lists about 170,000 clones, over 75% occurring once. Sequenced input: PBMCs or T cells enriched from blood (not recorded which). Receptors were obtained from a young woman who had recovered from COVID-19.

The chain is built from TRBV28 and TRBJ2-7; 7 bases are a match to TRBD2. The germline V gene encodes CDR1 MDHEN and CDR2 SYDVKM. The CDR3 covers 14 residues. V shed 5 bases, J shed 3 bases, and the junction held 7 bases outside the gene matches. CDR3 bases: TGTGCCAGCAGTCCGCCAGCGGGAAACTACGAGCAGTACTTC. It is translated as CASSPPAGNYEQYF.

The V and J genes are TRBV28 and TRBJ2-7; D might be TRBD1 (6 bases). The CDR3 is 17 residues long. With 1 base removed from V and 0 bases from J, the gap between germline ends came to 16 bases. The germline CDR1 and CDR2 sequences are MDHEN and SYDVKM. This CDR3 reads CASSLSLTGRSSYEQYF. The CDR3 bases are TGTGCCAGCAGTTTATCCCTGACAGGTCGAAGCTCCTACGAGCAGTACTTC.

The J gene is TRBJ1-2, the V gene TRBV11-2; 7 bases match TRBD1. Germline values: CDR1 SGHAT, CDR2 FQNNGV. The CDR3 has 16 amino acids. Trimming at V came to 3 bases and at J to 4 bases, leaving 11 bases not matched to a gene. The CDR3 sequence: CASSFFKMGQLYGYTF. The CDR3 DNA reads as TGTGCCAGCAGCTTTTTTAAGATGGGACAGCTCTATGGCTACACCTTC.

The chain links TRBV21-1 to TRBJ2-7; TRBD2 reflects the table's D call only, with no check against the DNA. TRBV21-1 is a listed pseudogene. The CDR3 runs to 14 residues. The DNA for the CDR3 is TGTGCCAGCATCCCGTCGGGGGTTTGGTACGAGCAGTACTTC. Translation gives CASIPSGVWYEQYF.

V gene TRBV28 combines with J gene TRBJ1-5; 9 bases line up with TRBD1. Per germline, CDR1 MDHEN and CDR2 SYDVKM. This CDR3 spans 15 amino acids. The V segment lost 6 bases and the J segment 5 bases; nucleotides outside the gene matches: 8. In DNA form, the CDR3 reads TGTGCCAGCAGCGGGACAGGGTTCCGTGATCAGCCCCAGCATTTT. Residues: CASSGTGFRDQPQHF. The variable domain in full, completed from reference TRBV28 and TRBJ1-5, reads DVKVTQSSRYLVKRTGEKVFLECVQDMDHENMFWYRQDPGLGLRLIYFSYDVKMKEKGDIPEGYSVSREKKERFSLILESASTNQTSMYLCASSGTGFRDQPQHFGDGTRLSIL.

The V and J genes are TRBV11-1 and TRBJ1-1, with 7 bases that match TRBD1. The CDR3 is made up of 14 amino acids. Germline-derived CDR1 and CDR2 are SGHAT and FQDESV (reference sequence). Unmatched junction bases numbered 4, after V lost 5 bases and J lost 1 base. The CDR3, as DNA: TGTGCCAGCAGCATGGACAGGAGGAACACTGAAGCTTTCTTT. Translating it yields CASSMDRRNTEAFF.

V and J are TRBV2 and TRBJ2-7, with D uncertain. CDR1 is SNHLY, CDR2 FYNNEI, per germline. Between the trimmed V and J ends, which lost 8 bases and 0 bases, there was a span of 8 bases. This CDR3 comprises 12 residues. The CDR3 is CASGALSYEQYF. DNA for the CDR3: TGTGCCAGCGGTGCCCTCTCCTACGAGCAGTACTTC.